The entry below describes one T cell receptor beta chain. The sample originates from a study of control samples from healthy donors and cancer patients. Profiled with immunoSEQ multiplex PCR; TCRdb holds only in-frame clones, not every one. The sample has some 94,000 clones, approximately 86% seen once; the top ten hold roughly 1.3%. Germline V gives CDR1 SGHTA, CDR2 FQGNSA. The CDR3 length is 14 residues. The V and J ends lost 6 bases and 3 bases, in that order; junction bases with no gene match: 7. The chain uses TRBV7-2 and TRBJ1-1; 7 nucleotides agree with TRBD1. Sample: blood. The receptor comes from a woman aged 45-59 years in good health. The CDR3 nucleotides read TGTGCCAGCAGTCTCACAGGGGATCACACTGAAGCTTTCTTT. Encoded protein: CASSLTGDHTEAFF.